A single sample gave rise to the 16 T cell receptor beta chains below, sequenced in a study of control samples from healthy donors and cancer patients. The protocol was immunoSEQ multiplex PCR, while the TCRdb copy is restricted to in-frame clones and leaves out a portion. The data show 390,000 or so clones, more than 80% seen once. Sequencing was carried out using PBMCs. These receptors originate from a man in his forties with head and neck cancer.

The rearrangement joins TRBV6-5 to TRBJ1-1; D may be TRBD1 (6 bases). With 1 base removed from V and 2 bases from J, the gap between germline ends came to 8 bases. The CDR3 runs 14 residues. CDR1 and CDR2 (germline): MNHEY, SVGAGI. The CDR3 nucleotides are TGTGCCAGCAGTTACTGGGACACTAACACTGAAGCTTTCTTT. Translation gives CASSYWDTNTEAFF.

This chain links TRBV28 with TRBJ2-2; 8 bases align to TRBD2. V lost 4 bases and J lost 0; bases outside the gene matches: 1. Germline V gene sequence: CDR1 MDHEN, CDR2 SYDVKM. The CDR3 runs to 15 residues. For the CDR3, the DNA is TGTGCCAGCAGTTATAGCGGGGCGAACACCGGGGAGCTGTTTTTT. Translation: CASSYSGANTGELFF.

The chain uses TRBV27 and TRBJ1-6; D is unresolved. CDR3 length equals 15 residues. CDR1 is MNHEY and CDR2 is SMNVEV in the germline V gene (reference sequence). V lost 1 base, J lost 6 bases, and 10 bases lay in between. The CDR3 sequence: CASSLWGRANSPLHF. In nucleotides, the CDR3 is TGTGCCAGCAGTTTATGGGGAAGGGCTAATTCACCCCTCCACTTT.

The chain recombines TRBV6-5 with TRBJ1-3; unclear D gene. With 9 bases removed from V and 0 bases from J, the gap between germline ends came to 15 bases. This CDR3 region has 15 residues. From germline, CDR1 is MNHEY and CDR2 SVGAGI. CDR3 amino acids: CASILGEASGNTIYF. The CDR3 DNA reads as TGTGCCAGTATACTCGGGGAGGCCTCTGGAAACACCATATATTTT.

The chain uses TRBV6-5 and TRBJ1-4, with 7 bases that match TRBD1. Germline lookup yields CDR1 MNHEY and CDR2 SVGAGI. This CDR3 spans 14 amino acids. With 6 bases clipped from V and 4 bases from J, the junction kept 5 bases outside the gene matches. CDR3 sequence: CASRLTGINEKLFF. The CDR3 DNA reads TGTGCCAGCAGATTGACAGGGATTAATGAAAAACTGTTTTTT.

DNA for the CDR3: TGTGCCAGCAGCTTAGTCCCCTTGTTGGCGGAAAGCACAGATACGCAGTATTTT. The encoded protein is CASSLVPLLAESTDTQYF. The genes are TRBV13 and TRBJ2-3; D unclear. The CDR3 loop spans 18 amino acids. The V gene's germline CDR1 is PRHDT and CDR2 FYEKMQ (reference sequence). V was pared by 1 base and J by 0 bases, with 17 bases between.

The chain links TRBV5-5 to TRBJ2-7; no reliable D call. The length of the CDR3 is 12 residues. The germline V gene has CDR1 SGHKS and CDR2 YYEKEE (reference sequence). V gave up 4 bases and J gave up 4 bases, with 9 bases separating them. Written as DNA, the CDR3 is TGTGCCAGCAGCCTGCAAGGGTACGAGCAGTACTTC. Its translation: CASSLQGYEQYF.

V gene TRBV2 combines with J gene TRBJ2-3; 7 bases fit TRBD1. J was trimmed by 2 bases and V by 5 bases; bases with no gene match: 7. CDR3 length: 15 amino acids. The germline CDR1 and CDR2 sequences are SNHLY and FYNNEI. CDR3 in amino acids: CASSFDRVNTDTQYF. As DNA, the CDR3 is TGTGCCAGCAGTTTCGACAGGGTGAACACAGATACGCAGTATTTT.

The CDR3 DNA reads as TGTGCCAGCAGAGCCGGGACTAGCGGGAGGGCCGGTGTTTGGAATGAGCAGTTCTTC. Translated: CASRAGTSGRAGVWNEQFF. The chain uses TRBV28 and TRBJ2-1; 16 bases are shared with TRBD2. CDR1 is MDHEN and CDR2 is SYDVKM in the germline V gene. The V gene end was trimmed by 6 bases and the J gene end by 7 bases; junction bases not matched to a gene: 15. CDR3 size: 19 residues. The full variable domain, its missing parts supplied by reference TRBV28 and TRBJ2-1, is DVKVTQSSRYLVKRTGEKVFLECVQDMDHENMFWYRQDPGLGLRLIYFSYDVKMKEKGDIPEGYSVSREKKERFSLILESASTNQTSMYLCASRAGTSGRAGVWNEQFFGPGTRLTVL.

The gene calls are TRBV2 and TRBJ1-5; 10 bases map to TRBD1. V shed 6 bases, J shed 6 bases, and the junction held 8 bases outside the gene matches. Germline values: CDR1 SNHLY, CDR2 FYNNEI. CDR3 size: 15 residues. The CDR3 coding sequence is TGTGCCAGCAGGGCCGGGACAGGGGAAAGTCAGCCCCAGCATTTT. It encodes CASRAGTGESQPQHF.

This chain uses TRBV28 with TRBJ1-1; no firm D call. The V end lost 3 bases, the J end lost 11 bases, and 10 bases lay between the germline ends. Germline V lookup: CDR1 MDHEN, CDR2 SYDVKM. The CDR3 covers 11 residues. This CDR3 is CASSFRLEAFF. The CDR3 DNA reads as TGTGCCAGCAGTTTTAGGTTGGAGGCTTTCTTT.

The rearrangement links TRBV6-5 to TRBJ1-2; D remains unclear. The CDR3 is 14 amino acids. Trimming took 4 bases from V and 0 from J, leaving 9 bases between them. Per the germline V gene, CDR1 is MNHEY and CDR2 is SVGAGI. The CDR3 DNA follows: TGTGCCAGCAGTTCGTCGCAGACTAACTATGGCTACACCTTC. This gives the protein CASSSSQTNYGYTF.

The V gene is TRBV19, the J gene TRBJ1-1; 7 bases match TRBD1. The CDR3 runs 15 residues. The germline CDR1 and CDR2 sequences are LNHDA and SQIVND (reference sequence). Trimming at V came to 6 bases and at J to 1 base, leaving 8 bases not matched to a gene. CDR3 in amino acids: CASSRGGAGNTEAFF. CDR3 sequence (DNA): TGTGCCAGTAGCCGAGGGGGCGCGGGGAACACTGAAGCTTTCTTT.

In nucleotides, the CDR3 is TGTGCCAGCAGTTTACCCGGACAGGCCGAATGGCATCAGCCCCAGCATTTT. It specifies CASSLPGQAEWHQPQHF. This sequence joins TRBV28 and TRBJ1-5; 7 nucleotides agree with TRBD1. The ends lost 2 bases at V and 5 bases at J; junction bases unmatched: 12. The CDR3 totals 17 residues. Looked up from germline, CDR1 is MDHEN and CDR2 is SYDVKM. Supplemented by reference TRBV28 and TRBJ1-5, the full variable domain reads DVKVTQSSRYLVKRTGEKVFLECVQDMDHENMFWYRQDPGLGLRLIYFSYDVKMKEKGDIPEGYSVSREKKERFSLILESASTNQTSMYLCASSLPGQAEWHQPQHFGDGTRLSIL.

This chain links TRBV4-3 with TRBJ2-2; D is possibly TRBD2 (6 bases). Germline V gene sequence: CDR1 LGHNA, CDR2 YSLEER. Trimming pared 0 bases from V and 4 bases from J, leaving 9 bases between. CDR3 length equals 15 residues. CDR3 amino acids: CASSQDRGSTGELFF. The CDR3 DNA reads as TGCGCCAGCAGCCAAGATCGGGGGAGCACCGGGGAGCTGTTTTTT.

The chain is built from TRBV19 and TRBJ1-5, with D uncertain. The CDR3 is made up of 14 amino acids. The V gene's germline CDR1 is LNHDA and CDR2 SQIVND (reference sequence). The V gene lost 6 bases and the J gene lost 3 bases, with 12 bases spanning the gap. The CDR3 loop is CASSDTVVNQPQHF. CDR3 nucleotides: TGTGCCAGTAGCGACACGGTCGTCAATCAGCCCCAGCATTTT. Filled out from reference TRBV19 and TRBJ1-5, the complete variable domain reads DGGITQSPKYLFRKEGQNVTLSCEQNLNHDAMYWYRQDPGQGLRLIYYSQIVNDFQKGDIAEGYSVSREKKESFPLTVTSAQKNPTAFYLCASSDTVVNQPQHFGDGTRLSIL.